Sequencing of this T cell receptor (beta chain) was carried out in a study of T cell clusters in autoimmune cytopenias (dated by TCRdb to about 2019). A note on the overall study: A median TRB sequencing depth of 50,000 or so reads per sample was reached, and a median of roughly 2,000 distinct TRB clonotypes per sample was obtained. TRB and IGH repertoires from peripheral blood were sequenced in autoimmune cytopenia patients at active disease and during treatment follow-up, with healthy, CLL and autoimmune hepatitis controls included alongside. The goal of the study was to determine whether autoimmune cytopenia patients have a disease-specific immune repertoire signature that could serve as a blood-based biomarker. Findings and caveats that apply to the study as a whole: The cluster-lack signature was not observed for secondary cytopenia versus CLL, as the signature was apparently masked by the dominant lymphoma-associated repertoire. The T cell clusters were defined in silico only, and their functional role remained to be validated experimentally. A lack of physiological T cell clusters in primary autoimmune cytopenia patients was suggested by GLIPH, as 51 clusters were found to be exclusive to healthy donors versus some 18 exclusive to patients. Shifts in the TRB repertoire, including less even repertoires in secondary cytopenia and CLL, were mostly a reflection of lymphoma bias and not of autoimmunity. Roughly 2.9-fold more exclusive TRB clusters were observed in healthy donors than in active autoimmune hepatitis patients, consistent with an autoimmunity-wide signature.

For each sample, TRB amplification used about 270 ng of peripheral blood genomic DNA, equal to around 34,000 genome equivalents. TRB rearrangements were amplified by multiplex PCR using a touch-down protocol with TRB-A and TRB-B primer pools mixed in one tube. Illumina adapters and sample indices were attached to the amplicons through two consecutive PCR reactions using Phusion HS II polymerase. The amplicons were purified from gel with the NucleoSpin Gel and PCR Clean-up kit, after which the amplicons were quantified by Qubit and checked for quality on an Agilent 2100 Bioanalyzer. Sequencing of the libraries was done on an Illumina MiSeq with paired-end, single-indexed, 600-cycle runs. For the original study's pipeline: MiXCR version 2.1.12, together with the default MiXCR reference library, was used to align and assemble the TRB reads. A clone was defined by each unique CDR3 nucleotide sequence, and the analysis included only productive sequences supported by at least two reads. Alpha-parameterized diversity profiles (alpha 0 to 5), including the Shannon (alpha 1) and Simpson (alpha 2) indices, were computed with an R script to assess repertoire diversity. The tcR package was used to compute combinatorial TRB VJ usage, and cohorts were compared on this usage by principal component analysis with ade4. Using GLIPH, TCRbeta CDR3s were clustered on pairs of cohorts matched for age and read depth, and a Wilcoxon test was used to compare cluster frequencies. Each CDR3 protein sequence appears as one entry after TCRdb reprocessed the reads, and no DNA is included. These V and J calls originate from TCRdb's pipeline instead of the authors' own analysis. This sample's table has entries for thousands of distinct CDR3 sequences. Around 26% of the sample lies in the top ten.

Going by frequency alone, this clonotype is medium-sized (0.01 to 0.1%); a count is unavailable. The antigen this receptor binds is unknown. In the germline V gene (reference sequence), CDR1 corresponds to GTSNPN and CDR2 to SVGIG. The CDR3 spans 15 residues, from the cysteine through the phenylalanine. No DNA sequence is on record. This TCR was recovered from a human donor with an autoimmune cytopenia or autoimmune hepatitis (not recorded which). The V and J segments used are TRBV30 and TRBJ1-5; the D call of TRBD1 rests on TCRdb alone, since no DNA is present to check it. Sequenced material: peripheral blood. The CDR3 protein sequence reads: CAWSVGQGGNQPQHF.